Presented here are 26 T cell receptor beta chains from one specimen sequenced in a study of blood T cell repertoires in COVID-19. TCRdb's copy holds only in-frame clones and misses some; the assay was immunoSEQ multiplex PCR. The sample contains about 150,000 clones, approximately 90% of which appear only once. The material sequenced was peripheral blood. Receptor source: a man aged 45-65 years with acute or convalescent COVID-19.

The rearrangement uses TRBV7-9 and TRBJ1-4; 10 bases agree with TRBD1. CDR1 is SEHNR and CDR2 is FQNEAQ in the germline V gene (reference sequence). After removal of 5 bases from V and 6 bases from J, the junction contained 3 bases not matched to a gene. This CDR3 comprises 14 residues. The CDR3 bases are TGTGCCAGCAGCCGGACAGGGGGGGATGAAAAACTGTTTTTT. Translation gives CASSRTGGDEKLFF.

The DNA for the CDR3 is TGCGCCAGCAGCGCTAGCGGGACGAGAAAAAAGCAGTTCTTC. This gives the protein CASSASGTRKKQFF. This chain links TRBV5-1 with TRBJ2-1; 9 nucleotides align to TRBD2. This CDR3 spans 14 amino acids. Germline CDR1 reads SGHRS; CDR2 reads YFSETQ. Trimming removed 4 bases from V and 11 bases from J; junction bases left unmatched: 10.

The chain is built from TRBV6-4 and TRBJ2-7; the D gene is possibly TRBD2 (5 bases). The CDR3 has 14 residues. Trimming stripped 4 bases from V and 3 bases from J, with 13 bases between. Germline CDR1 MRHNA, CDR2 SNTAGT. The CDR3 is CASSAGLASYEQYF. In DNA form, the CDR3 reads TGTGCCAGCAGTGCTGGGCTAGCAAGCTACGAGCAGTACTTC.

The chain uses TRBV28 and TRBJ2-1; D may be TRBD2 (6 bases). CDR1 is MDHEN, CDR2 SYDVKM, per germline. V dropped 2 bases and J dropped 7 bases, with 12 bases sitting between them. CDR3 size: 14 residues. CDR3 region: CASSLGGGSNEQFF. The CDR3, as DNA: TGTGCCAGCAGTTTAGGAGGAGGGAGTAATGAGCAGTTCTTC. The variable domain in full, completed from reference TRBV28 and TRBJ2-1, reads DVKVTQSSRYLVKRTGEKVFLECVQDMDHENMFWYRQDPGLGLRLIYFSYDVKMKEKGDIPEGYSVSREKKERFSLILESASTNQTSMYLCASSLGGGSNEQFFGPGTRLTVL.

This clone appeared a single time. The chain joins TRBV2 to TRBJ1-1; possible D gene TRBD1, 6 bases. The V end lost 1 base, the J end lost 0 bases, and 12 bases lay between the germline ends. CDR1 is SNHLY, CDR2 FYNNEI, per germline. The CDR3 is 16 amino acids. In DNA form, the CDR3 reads TGTGCCAGCAGTGAAGTAGGACAGCTCATGAACACTGAAGCTTTCTTT. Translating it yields CASSEVGQLMNTEAFF.

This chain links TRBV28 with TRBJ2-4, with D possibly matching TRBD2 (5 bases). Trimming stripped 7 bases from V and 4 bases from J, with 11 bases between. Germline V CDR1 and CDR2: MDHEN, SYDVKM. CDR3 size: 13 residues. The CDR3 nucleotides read TGTGCCAGCAATCCCCCGGGGAAAAACATTCAGTACTTC. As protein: CASNPPGKNIQYF.

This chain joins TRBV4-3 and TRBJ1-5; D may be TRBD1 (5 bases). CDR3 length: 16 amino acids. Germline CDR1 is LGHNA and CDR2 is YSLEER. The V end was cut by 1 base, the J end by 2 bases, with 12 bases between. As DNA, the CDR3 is TGCGCCAGCAGCCAAGCCGTGACAGATGGCAATCAGCCCCAGCATTTT. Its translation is CASSQAVTDGNQPQHF.

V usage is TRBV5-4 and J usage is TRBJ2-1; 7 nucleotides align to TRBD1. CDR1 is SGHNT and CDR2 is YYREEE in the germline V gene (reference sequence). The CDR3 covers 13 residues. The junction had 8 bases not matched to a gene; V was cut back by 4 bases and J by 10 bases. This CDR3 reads CASSPTGTGEQFF. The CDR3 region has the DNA TGTGCCAGCAGCCCGACAGGGACCGGGGAGCAGTTCTTC.

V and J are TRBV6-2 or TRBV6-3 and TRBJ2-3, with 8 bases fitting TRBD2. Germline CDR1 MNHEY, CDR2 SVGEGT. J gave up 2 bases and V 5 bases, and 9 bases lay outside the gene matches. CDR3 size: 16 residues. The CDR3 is CASSPPSRGATDTQYF. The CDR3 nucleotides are TGTGCCAGCAGTCCCCCTTCGCGGGGGGCCACAGATACGCAGTATTTT.

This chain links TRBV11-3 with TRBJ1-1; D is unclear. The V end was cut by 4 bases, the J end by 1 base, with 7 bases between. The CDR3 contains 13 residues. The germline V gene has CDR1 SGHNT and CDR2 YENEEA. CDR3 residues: CASSSSPNTEAFF. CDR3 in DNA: TGTGCCAGCAGCTCCTCCCCGAACACTGAAGCTTTCTTT.

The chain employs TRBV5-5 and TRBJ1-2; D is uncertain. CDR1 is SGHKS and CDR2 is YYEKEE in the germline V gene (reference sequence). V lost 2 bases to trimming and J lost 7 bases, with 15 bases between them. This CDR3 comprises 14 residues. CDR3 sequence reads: CASSFGGPWGGYTF. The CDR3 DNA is TGTGCCAGCAGCTTTGGAGGGCCTTGGGGTGGCTACACCTTC.

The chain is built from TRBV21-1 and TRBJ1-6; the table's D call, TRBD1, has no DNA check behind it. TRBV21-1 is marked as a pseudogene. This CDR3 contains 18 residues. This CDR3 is CASRRPGHLSSYNSPLHF. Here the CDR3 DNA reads TGTGCCAGCCGACGCCCCGGACACCTGAGCTCCTATAATTCACCCCTCCACTTT.

The CDR3 sequence is CASSARTGGYNSPLHF. CDR3 nucleotides: TGTGCCAGTAGTGCAAGGACAGGGGGCTATAATTCACCCCTCCACTTT. The chain employs TRBV19 and TRBJ1-6; the match to TRBD1 covers 10 bases. Looked up from germline, CDR1 is LNHDA and CDR2 is SQIVND (reference sequence). The CDR3 totals 16 residues. Trimming removed 5 bases from V and 3 bases from J; junction bases left unmatched: 4.

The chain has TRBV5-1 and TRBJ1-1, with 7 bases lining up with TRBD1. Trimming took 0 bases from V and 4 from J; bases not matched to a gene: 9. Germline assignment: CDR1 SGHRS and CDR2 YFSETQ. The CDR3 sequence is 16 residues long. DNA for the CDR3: TGCGCCAGCAGCTTGGAATTGACAGGGTGGGGCACTGAAGCTTTCTTT. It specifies CASSLELTGWGTEAFF.

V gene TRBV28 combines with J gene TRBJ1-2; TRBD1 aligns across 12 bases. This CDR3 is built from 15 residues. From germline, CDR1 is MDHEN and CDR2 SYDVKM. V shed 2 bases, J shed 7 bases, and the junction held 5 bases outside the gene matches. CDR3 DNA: TGTGCCAGCAGTTTAGTCGGGACAGGGGGCTTTGGCTACACCTTC. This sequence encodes CASSLVGTGGFGYTF.

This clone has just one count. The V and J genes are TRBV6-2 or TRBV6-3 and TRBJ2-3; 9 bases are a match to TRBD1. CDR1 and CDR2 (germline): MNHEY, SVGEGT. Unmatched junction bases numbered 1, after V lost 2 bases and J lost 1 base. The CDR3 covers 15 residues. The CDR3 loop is CASSYRDRGTDTQYF. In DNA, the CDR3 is TGTGCCAGCAGTTACAGGGACAGGGGCACAGATACGCAGTATTTT.

DNA of the CDR3: TGTGCCAGCTCACCCTCGGACAGAAGCAATTCACCCCTCCACTTT. Translated, it gives CASSPSDRSNSPLHF. The chain combines TRBV18 with TRBJ1-6; maybe TRBD1 (6 bases). Germline CDR1 reads KGHSH; CDR2 reads LQKENI. V dropped 3 bases and J dropped 7 bases, with 13 bases sitting between them. CDR3 length equals 15 residues.

CDR3 nucleotide sequence: TGTGCCAGCAGTGCGACACCTCAAGAGACCCAGTACTTC. As protein: CASSATPQETQYF. The rearrangement links TRBV6-4 to TRBJ2-5; the D is unclear. Deletions cut 4 bases from V and 2 bases from J, with 8 bases between. This CDR3 region has 13 residues. Germline V lookup: CDR1 MRHNA, CDR2 SNTAGT.

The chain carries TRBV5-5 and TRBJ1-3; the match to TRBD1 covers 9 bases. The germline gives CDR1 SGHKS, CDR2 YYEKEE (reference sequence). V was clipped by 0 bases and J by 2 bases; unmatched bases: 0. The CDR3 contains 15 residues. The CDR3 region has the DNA TGTGCCAGCAGCTTGGGACAGGGGGCTGGAAACACCATATATTTT. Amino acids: CASSLGQGAGNTIYF.

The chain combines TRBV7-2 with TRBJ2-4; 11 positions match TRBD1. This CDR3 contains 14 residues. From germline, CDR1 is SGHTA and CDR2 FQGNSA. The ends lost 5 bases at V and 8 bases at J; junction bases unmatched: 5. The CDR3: CASSRTGGRDIQYF. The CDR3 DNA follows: TGTGCCAGCAGCAGGACAGGGGGCAGGGACATTCAGTACTTC. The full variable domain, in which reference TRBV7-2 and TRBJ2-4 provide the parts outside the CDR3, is GAGVSQSPSNKVTEKGKDVELRCDPISGHTALYWYRQSLGQGLEFLIYFQGNSAPDKSGLPSDRFSAERTGGSVSTLTIQRTQQEDSAVYLCASSRTGGRDIQYFGAGTRLSVL.

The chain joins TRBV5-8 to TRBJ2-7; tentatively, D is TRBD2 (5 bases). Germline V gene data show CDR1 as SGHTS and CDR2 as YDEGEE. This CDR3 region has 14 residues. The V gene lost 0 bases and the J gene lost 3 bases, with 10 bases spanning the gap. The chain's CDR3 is CASSLGTGIYEQYF. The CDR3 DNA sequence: TGTGCCAGCAGCTTGGGGACTGGCATCTACGAGCAGTACTTC.

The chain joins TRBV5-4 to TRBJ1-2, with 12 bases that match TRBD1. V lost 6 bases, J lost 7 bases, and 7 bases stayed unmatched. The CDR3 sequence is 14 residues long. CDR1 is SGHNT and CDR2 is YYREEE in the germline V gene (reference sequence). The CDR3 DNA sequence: TGTGCCAGCACCTCCGGGACAGGGGGCTTTGGCTACACCTTC. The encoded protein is CASTSGTGGFGYTF.

The CDR3, as DNA: TGTGCCAGCAGCTTAGTTGTCAGGAGCACAGATACGCAGTATTTT. Protein product: CASSLVVRSTDTQYF. The chain links TRBV7-9 to TRBJ2-3; D is unclear. This CDR3 spans 15 amino acids. The germline V and J ends were trimmed by 1 base and 0 bases, with 8 bases remaining between them. Germline CDR1 reads SEHNR; CDR2 reads FQNEAQ (reference sequence).

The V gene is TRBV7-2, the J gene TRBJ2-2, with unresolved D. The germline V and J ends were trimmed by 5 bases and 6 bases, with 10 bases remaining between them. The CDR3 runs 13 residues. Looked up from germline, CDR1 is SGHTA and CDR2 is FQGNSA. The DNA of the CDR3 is TGTGCCAGCAGCCGAAACCCGGCCGGGGAGCTGTTTTTT. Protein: CASSRNPAGELFF.

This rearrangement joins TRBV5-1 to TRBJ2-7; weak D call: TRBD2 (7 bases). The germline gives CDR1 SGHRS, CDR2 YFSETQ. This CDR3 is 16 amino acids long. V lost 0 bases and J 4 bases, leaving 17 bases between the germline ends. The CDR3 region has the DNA TGCGCCAGCAGCTTGGCCCCCGGGAGCGGGACATACGAGCAGTACTTC. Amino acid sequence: CASSLAPGSGTYEQYF.

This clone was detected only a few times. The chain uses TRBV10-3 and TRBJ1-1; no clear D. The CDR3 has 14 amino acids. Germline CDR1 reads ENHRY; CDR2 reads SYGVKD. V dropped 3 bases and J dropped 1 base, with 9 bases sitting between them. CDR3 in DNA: TGTGCCATCAGTGATGGCGCGGCGAACACTGAAGCTTTCTTT. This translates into CAISDGAANTEAFF.